This T cell receptor beta chain was observed in a study of CD8+CD57+ T cells in acquired aplastic anemia. The template for TCR beta VDJ and CDR3 sequence profiling was genomic DNA. TCRdb redid the calling of the reads with MiXCR, one entry per CDR3 protein. The table records roughly 80,000 distinct CDR3 sequences, 60% to 75% of them present only once. Patients who underwent sequencing had shown CD8+CD57+ cell expansion by flow cytometry. The CDR3 length is 12 residues. Germline V gene data show CDR1 as SQVTM and CDR2 as ANQGSEA. Points on this clonotype: One junction end does not reproduce the germline sequence, and a read error may be involved.

The chain employs TRBV29-1 and TRBJ1-1, with a tentative D call TRBD1 (5 bases). The sequenced sample was sorted CD4+, CD8+, or CD8+CD57+ T cells (not recorded which) from PBMCs. The TCR comes from a human donor with aplastic anemia. The CDR3 coding sequence is TGCAGAGTTGAGTGGGGGAGGTCTGAAGCTTTCTTT. It encodes CRVEWGRSEAFF.